Sequencing of this T cell receptor (beta chain) was carried out in a study of persistence of HIV-infected CD4 T cells. This was the immunoSEQ version 4 assay in survey mode. Profiled with immunoSEQ multiplex PCR; TCRdb holds only in-frame clones, not every one. The data contain under 55,000 clones, about 88% of them singletons. In regard to this clone: What it binds is not known.

This nonspecific control used anti-CD3/anti-CD28 bead stimulation of CD4+ T cells. Sorting of responding CD4+ T cells relied on upregulated CD40 ligand together with CD69. Undetectable plasma HIV-1 RNA below 50 copies/mL lasted at least 4 years. Here the sequenced sample was CD4+ T cells sorted from PBMCs after approximately 18-hour stimulation, taken from a patient who received antiretroviral therapy. The origin of this receptor is an adult woman with HIV who was CMV-seropositive.

The CDR3 DNA reads as TGTGCCAGCAGTTTGGCGGGAAGATACACTGAAGCTTTCTTT. Its translation is CASSLAGRYTEAFF. The chain has TRBV27 and TRBJ1-1; D is ambiguous. The CDR3 totals 14 residues. Germline V gene lookup returns CDR1 MNHEY and CDR2 SMNVEV (reference sequence). Trimming took 3 bases from V and 3 from J, leaving 11 bases between them.